One sample yielded the 24 T cell receptor beta chains listed below, sequenced in a study of blood T cells in healthy people across ages. The use of a sample-barcoded 5' primer and a J-beta primer mix characterized a second PCR of about 6 to 11 cycles. In TCRdb, the 5' RACE reads were re-called with MiXCR into one record per CDR3 protein. The table lists 1.8 million or so distinct CDR3 sequences, about 39% of them singletons. Sequencing was carried out using blood. These receptors were obtained from a human donor in good health.

On this clonotype: One junction end does not reproduce the germline sequence, and a read error may be involved. The chain has TRBV14 and TRBJ1-1; no firm D call. Per germline, CDR1 SGHDN and CDR2 FVKESK. The CDR3 runs 15 residues. The CDR3 coding sequence is TGTGCCAGCAGCCGGGCCCCAGTTTTTGGTACTGAGGCTTTCTTT. Protein sequence: CASSRAPVFGTEAFF.

This chain connects TRBV5-1 to TRBJ2-1; tentative D call: TRBD1 (5 bases). The V end lost 0 bases, the J end lost 4 bases, and 11 bases lay between the germline ends. Germline-derived CDR1 and CDR2 are SGHRS and YFSETQ. The CDR3 contains 15 residues. The CDR3: CASSLVPGPYNEQFF. In DNA, the CDR3 is TGCGCCAGCAGCTTGGTGCCAGGGCCGTACAATGAGCAGTTCTTC.

The V and J genes are TRBV28 and TRBJ1-1, with TRBD1 as a possible D gene (5 bases). Germline CDR1 reads MDHEN; CDR2 reads SYDVKM. CDR3 size: 13 residues. Trimming shortened V by 8 bases and J by 0 bases, and 10 bases separated the two germline ends. The chain's CDR3 is CASGANMNTEAFF. The CDR3 DNA follows: TGTGCCAGCGGGGCGAACATGAACACTGAAGCTTTCTTT.

This clonotype has just a few counts. This rearrangement joins TRBV20-1 to TRBJ2-1; TRBD2 might be the D (5 bases). Germline values: CDR1 DFQATT, CDR2 SNEGSKA (reference sequence). The CDR3 totals 13 residues. The ends were cut back, 1 base at V and 4 bases at J, with 8 bases in the middle. The CDR3 sequence is CSARGWEYNEQFF. CDR3 coding DNA: TGCAGTGCTAGAGGATGGGAGTACAATGAGCAGTTCTTC.

J is TRBJ2-4 and V is TRBV12-3 or TRBV12-4; D may correspond to TRBD1 or TRBD2 (5 bases each). Trimming cost V 2 bases and J 13 bases, with 18 bases left between them. This CDR3 is 14 amino acids long. CDR3 DNA sequence: TGTGCCAGCAGTTTACTGGTTTATGGGGGAGAGCAGTACTTC. The encoded protein is CASSLLVYGGEQYF.

The V gene is TRBV9, the J gene TRBJ1-2; the D is unclear. V was pared by 0 bases and J by 8 bases, with 14 bases between. This CDR3 region has 14 residues. From germline, CDR1 is SGDLS and CDR2 YYNGEE. CDR3 DNA: TGTGCCAGCAGCGTAGGGGGAGGAGGGTCCGGCTACACCTTC. Translating gives CASSVGGGGSGYTF.

The genes are TRBV4-2 and TRBJ1-4; D possibly corresponds to TRBD1 (6 bases). Germline assignment: CDR1 LGHNA and CDR2 YNFKEQ. This CDR3 spans 14 amino acids. V lost 2 bases, J lost 8 bases, and 12 bases lay in between. The CDR3 here is CASSQLGAGEKLFF. CDR3 sequence (DNA): TGTGCCAGCAGCCAATTGGGGGCTGGGGAAAAACTGTTTTTT.

This clonotype was seen only a few times. This chain joins TRBV12-3 or TRBV12-4 and TRBJ1-5, with 10 bases identical to TRBD1. The CDR3 extends over 15 amino acids. V lost 5 bases to trimming and J lost 6 bases; unmatched junction nucleotides: 7. This CDR3 is CASSADRGRFQPQHF. DNA for the CDR3: TGTGCCAGCAGTGCTGACAGGGGGCGGTTTCAGCCCCAGCATTTT.

The rearrangement uses TRBV4-1 and TRBJ1-2; D not certain. This CDR3 has 16 amino acids. Germline CDR1 and CDR2: MGHRA and YSYEKL. V dropped 0 bases and J dropped 4 bases, with 15 bases sitting between them. The CDR3, as DNA: TGCGCCAGCAGCCAAGATTTTGGTTTCAGGCTCTATGGCTACACCTTC. Amino acid sequence: CASSQDFGFRLYGYTF.

V gene TRBV6-2 or TRBV6-3 combines with J gene TRBJ2-1, with a tentative D call TRBD1 (6 bases). V was pared by 3 bases and J by 3 bases, with 12 bases between. CDR3 length: 15 residues. Germline CDR1 is MNHEY and CDR2 is SVGEGT. The CDR3 is CASSYSGVNYNEQFF. CDR3 coding DNA: TGTGCCAGCAGTTATTCAGGGGTCAACTACAATGAGCAGTTCTTC.

The rearrangement joins TRBV5-5 to TRBJ2-1; the match to TRBD2 covers 9 bases. The V segment lost 4 bases and the J segment 11 bases; nucleotides outside the gene matches: 10. The germline CDR1 and CDR2 sequences are SGHKS and YYEKEE (reference sequence). This CDR3 is built from 14 residues. The DNA of the CDR3 is TGTGCCAGCAGCCCGCAGGCGCTAGCGGGGAAGCAGTTCTTC. As protein: CASSPQALAGKQFF.

This sequence joins TRBV2 and TRBJ1-6, with TRBD1 as a possible D gene (5 bases). CDR3 size: 14 residues. V dropped 6 bases and J dropped 4 bases, with 10 bases sitting between them. Germline V gene data show CDR1 as SNHLY and CDR2 as FYNNEI. CDR3 DNA: TGTGCCAGCAGGGGGCCACCGTATAATTCACCCCTCCACTTT. It encodes CASRGPPYNSPLHF.

The gene calls are TRBV20-1 and TRBJ2-7, with a weak D call TRBD2 (5 bases). The CDR3 length is 13 residues. Looked up from germline, CDR1 is DFQATT and CDR2 is SNEGSKA (reference sequence). Trimming took off 4 bases at V and 2 bases at J, with 12 bases between the two ends. CDR3 sequence reads: CSANDGLTYEQYF. The CDR3 coding sequence is TGCAGTGCTAACGACGGACTGACCTACGAGCAGTACTTC.

This clonotype has a handful of counts. The chain joins TRBV12-3 or TRBV12-4 to TRBJ2-4; D perhaps matches TRBD1 (6 bases). The J call is doubtful: the DNA matches TRBJ2-7 better. The CDR3 has 15 amino acids. In DNA, the CDR3 is TGTGCCAGCAGTTCCGGGACACTCGTTAACTACGAGCAGTACTTC. The encoded protein is CASSSGTLVNYEQYF.

This clonotype was detected many times. The chain joins TRBV6-6 to TRBJ1-6, with no clear D. The CDR3 runs 12 residues. Germline values: CDR1 MNHNY, CDR2 SVGAGI (reference sequence). Trimming removed 2 bases from V and 10 bases from J, with 6 bases in between. The CDR3 region has the DNA TGTGCCAGCAGTTACGAGAGATCACCCCTCCACTTT. Translated, it gives CASSYERSPLHF.

J is TRBJ1-3 and V is TRBV9, with a weak D call TRBD1 (6 bases). The germline V gene has CDR1 SGDLS and CDR2 YYNGEE. Trimming took 3 bases from V and 0 from J, leaving 10 bases between them. The CDR3 covers 15 residues. CDR3 in amino acids: CASSAGAGSGNTIYF. For the CDR3, the DNA is TGTGCCAGCAGCGCAGGGGCGGGCTCTGGAAACACCATATATTTT. Complete variable domain (other parts from reference TRBV9 and TRBJ1-3): DSGVTQTPKHLITATGQRVTLRCSPRSGDLSVYWYQQSLDQGLQFLIQYYNGEERAKGNILERFSAQQFPDLHSELNLSSLELGDSALYFCASSAGAGSGNTIYFGEGSWLTVV.

This clonotype has a single count. One junction end does not reproduce the germline sequence, and a read error may be involved. J is TRBJ1-6 and V is TRBV11-3, with a weak D call TRBD1 (5 bases). The CDR3 loop spans 13 amino acids. Germline V lookup: CDR1 SGHNT, CDR2 YENEEA. The DNA of the CDR3 is TGTACCAGCAGCTACAGACAGAATTCACCCCTCCACTTT. Its protein product is CTSSYRQNSPLHF.

This clonotype has a handful of counts. The chain joins TRBV4-1 to TRBJ2-7; 7 bases are a match to TRBD1. CDR3 length: 17 residues. The germline V gene encodes CDR1 MGHRA and CDR2 YSYEKL. J was trimmed by 4 bases and V by 0 bases; bases with no gene match: 12. In DNA form, the CDR3 reads TGCGCCAGCAGCCAAGATACGGGGTTGGGGGACAGTTACGAGCAGTACTTC. Translating gives CASSQDTGLGDSYEQYF.

The rearrangement links TRBV12-3 or TRBV12-4 to TRBJ2-3; a weak D match, TRBD2 (5 bases). V shed 11 bases and J shed 3 bases, with 15 bases lying between them. This CDR3 comprises 13 residues. The CDR3 sequence is CAGMRVWTDTQYF. Written as DNA, the CDR3 is TGTGCCGGGATGAGGGTGTGGACAGATACGCAGTATTTT.

There are a few counts of this clonotype. V usage is TRBV7-8 and J usage is TRBJ2-1; D is uncertain. Trimming took 5 bases from V and 3 from J, leaving 11 bases between them. CDR1 and CDR2 from the germline V gene are SGHVS and FQNEAQ. This CDR3 region has 14 residues. CDR3 residues: CASSAAGFYNEQFF. Here the CDR3 DNA reads TGTGCCAGCAGCGCCGCCGGATTCTACAATGAGCAGTTCTTC.

This chain uses TRBV5-1 with TRBJ2-1; the match to TRBD1 covers 9 bases. The germline V gene has CDR1 SGHRS and CDR2 YFSETQ. V shed 3 bases, J shed 3 bases, and the junction held 4 bases outside the gene matches. The length of the CDR3 is 15 residues. CDR3 coding DNA: TGCGCCAGCAGCTCCCCGGACAGGGGCTACAATGAGCAGTTCTTC. It specifies CASSSPDRGYNEQFF.

V gene TRBV20-1 combines with J gene TRBJ2-3; TRBD1 agrees at 8 bases. The CDR3 covers 12 residues. V gave up 8 bases and J gave up 6 bases; unmatched junction bases: 7. The V gene's germline CDR1 is DFQATT and CDR2 SNEGSKA (reference sequence). CDR3 residues: CSLQQGADTQYF. In DNA, the CDR3 is TGCAGTCTGCAGCAGGGGGCGGATACGCAGTATTTT.

The V call is TRBV25-1, the J call TRBJ1-1; 7 nucleotides match TRBD1. This CDR3 spans 15 amino acids. With V trimmed by 2 bases and J by 0 bases, 3 bases remained unmatched. Germline loops: CDR1 MGHDK, CDR2 SYGVNS. DNA for the CDR3: TGTGCCAGCAGTGAACCGGGACAGTTGAACACTGAAGCTTTCTTT. Protein product: CASSEPGQLNTEAFF. The entire variable domain, with the rest obtained from reference TRBV25-1 and TRBJ1-1, is as follows: EADIYQTPRYLVIGTGKKITLECSQTMGHDKMYWYQQDPGMELHLIHYSYGVNSTEKGDLSSESTVSRIRTEHFPLTLESARPSHTSQYLCASSEPGQLNTEAFFGQGTRLTVV.

This clonotype has a single count. The rearrangement joins TRBV7-2 to TRBJ1-1; D not resolved. The CDR3 has 11 residues. Germline lookup yields CDR1 SGHTA and CDR2 FQGNSA. Trimming cost V 5 bases and J 7 bases, with 8 bases left between them. The CDR3 loop is CASSPYYEAFF. DNA for the CDR3: TGTGCCAGCAGCCCATACTATGAAGCTTTCTTT.